Described below is a single TCR beta chain sequence and its context. The germline V gene encodes CDR1 SEHNR and CDR2 FQNEAQ (reference sequence). The V and J ends lost 4 bases and 7 bases, in that order; junction bases with no gene match: 5. This CDR3 has 13 residues. This sample was included in a study of blood T cell repertoires in COVID-19. Study background: Nucleic acid was either cDNA or gDNA, and it came from T cells, B-cell-depleted T cells, or PBMCs.

Original processing notes: How many nucleated cells were present was estimated from reference gene primer amplification. TCRdb's table, derived via immunoSEQ multiplex PCR, lists solely in-frame clones and lacks some. D and trimming were read from the DNA, whereas the V and J calls and clone size are those reported in that table. Of 200,000 or so clones in the sample, 75% to 90% were seen once. The sample taken for sequencing was peripheral blood. The J gene is TRBJ1-2, the V gene TRBV7-9, with 8 bases identical to TRBD1. The clonotype was recovered from a human donor in a cohort sampled during active COVID-19. CDR3 region: CASSSRGQSGYTF. The DNA for the CDR3 is TGTGCCAGCAGCTCCAGGGGGCAGAGTGGCTACACCTTC.